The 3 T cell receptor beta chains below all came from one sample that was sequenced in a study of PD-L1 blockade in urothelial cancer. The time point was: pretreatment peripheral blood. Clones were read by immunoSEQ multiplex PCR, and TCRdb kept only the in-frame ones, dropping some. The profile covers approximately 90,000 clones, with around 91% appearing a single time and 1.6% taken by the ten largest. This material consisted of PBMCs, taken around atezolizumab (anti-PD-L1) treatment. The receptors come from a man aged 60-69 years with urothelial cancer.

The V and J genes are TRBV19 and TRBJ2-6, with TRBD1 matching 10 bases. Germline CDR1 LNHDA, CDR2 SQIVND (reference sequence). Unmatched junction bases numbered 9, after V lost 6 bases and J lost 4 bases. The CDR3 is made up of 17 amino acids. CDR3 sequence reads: CASSAGTGVTGANVLTF. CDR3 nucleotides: TGTGCCAGTAGCGCCGGGACAGGGGTTACGGGGGCCAACGTCCTGACTTTC.

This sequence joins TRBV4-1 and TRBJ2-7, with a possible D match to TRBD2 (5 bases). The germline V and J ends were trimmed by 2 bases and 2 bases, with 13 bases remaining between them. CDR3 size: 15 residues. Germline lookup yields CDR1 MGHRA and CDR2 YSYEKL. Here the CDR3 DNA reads TGCGCCAGCAGCCAACCGGCCGGGAAAGCCTACGAGCAGTACTTC. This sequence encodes CASSQPAGKAYEQYF.

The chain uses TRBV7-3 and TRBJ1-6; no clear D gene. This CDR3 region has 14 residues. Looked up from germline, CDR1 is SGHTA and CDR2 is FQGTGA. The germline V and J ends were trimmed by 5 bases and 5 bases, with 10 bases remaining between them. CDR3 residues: CASSERGDNSPLHF. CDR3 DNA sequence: TGTGCCAGCAGCGAGAGAGGCGATAATTCACCCCTCCACTTT. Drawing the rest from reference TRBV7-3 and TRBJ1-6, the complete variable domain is GAGVSQTPSNKVTEKGKYVELRCDPISGHTALYWYRQSLGQGPEFLIYFQGTGAADDSGLPNDRFFAVRPEGSVSTLKIQRTERGDSAVYLCASSERGDNSPLHFGNGTRLTVT.